This T cell receptor beta chain emerged from a study of blood T cell repertoires in COVID-19. Whole-study context: Sites across the United States, Italy and Spain contributed samples from acute and convalescent COVID-19. The cDNA or gDNA used as material had been derived from T cells, B-cell-depleted T cells, or PBMCs.

CDR1 MNHEY and CDR2 SVGAGI come from the germline V gene. With V trimmed by 6 bases and J by 4 bases, 8 bases remained unmatched. There are 15 residues in the CDR3. In the original workflow: Amplification of reference gene primers was used by the study to estimate nucleated cell counts. Measured with immunoSEQ multiplex PCR; TCRdb has only the in-frame clones, and not every one. V, J and clone size derive from that table, while D and trimming were established from the DNA sequence. The table has over 100,000 clones, 75% to 90% seen once. The V call is TRBV6-5, the J call TRBJ2-2, with 7 positions matching TRBD1. The clonotype comes from a middle-aged man with acute or convalescent COVID-19. Sequenced material: peripheral blood. The CDR3, as DNA: TGTGCCAGCAGCCCGACAGGGTCGGGCACCGGGGAGCTGTTTTTT. It encodes CASSPTGSGTGELFF.